The entry that follows covers one TCR beta chain sequence. Methods used by the authors: For nucleated cells, counts were estimated from reference gene primer amplification. Measured with immunoSEQ multiplex PCR; TCRdb has only the in-frame clones, and not every one. V and J calls and clone size follow that table, whereas D and trimming were derived from the DNA. The data contain a few hundred thousand clones, over 80% of them singletons. This sample is drawn from a study of blood T cell repertoires in COVID-19. In the study overall: The study drew acute and convalescent COVID-19 samples from the United States, Italy and Spain.

The CDR3 spans 14 residues. The V gene lost 3 bases and the J gene lost 3 bases, with 12 bases spanning the gap. The germline V gene encodes CDR1 MDHEN and CDR2 SYDVKM. The TCR sequence derives from a woman between 40 and 50 years old who had recovered from COVID-19. This chain uses TRBV28 with TRBJ2-7; TRBD1 is a possible D gene (6 bases). The material sequenced was PBMCs or T cells enriched from blood (not recorded which). This chain's CDR3 is CASSLARGRYEQYF. CDR3 nucleotides: TGTGCCAGCAGTTTGGCCAGGGGTCGCTACGAGCAGTACTTC.